The 19 T cell receptor beta chains presented below share a single source sample, sequenced in a study of blood T cell repertoires in COVID-19. The data were produced by immunoSEQ multiplex PCR, yet TCRdb's version contains in-frame clones alone and is incomplete. The sample lists around 70,000 clones; 90% were seen once. Specimen: peripheral blood. These receptors all come from a human donor in a cohort sampled during active COVID-19.

The V and J genes are TRBV19 and TRBJ1-5; D is ambiguous. V lost 7 bases and J 0 bases, leaving 13 bases between the germline ends. This CDR3 has 15 amino acids. CDR1 is LNHDA, CDR2 SQIVND, per germline (reference sequence). The chain's CDR3 is CASTETSGSNQPQHF. The CDR3 DNA reads as TGTGCCAGTACCGAAACGTCGGGTAGCAATCAGCCCCAGCATTTT.

The chain employs TRBV7-2 and TRBJ2-3, with a possible D match to TRBD1 (5 bases). Germline V gene lookup returns CDR1 SGHTA and CDR2 FQGNSA. This CDR3 comprises 18 residues. V was clipped by 0 bases and J by 2 bases, with 18 bases between them. The CDR3 DNA reads as TGTGCCAGCAGCTTAGCGCTCAATAGGCAGGGCCTCACAGATACGCAGTATTTT. Encoded protein: CASSLALNRQGLTDTQYF.

The rearrangement joins TRBV5-1 to TRBJ2-5; 9 nucleotides match TRBD2. Germline CDR1 is SGHRS and CDR2 is YFSETQ. This CDR3 comprises 15 residues. V gave up 2 bases and J gave up 4 bases; unmatched junction bases: 6. CDR3 sequence: CASSFGPAGGETQYF. The CDR3 DNA sequence: TGCGCCAGCAGCTTCGGCCCAGCGGGAGGAGAGACCCAGTACTTC.

The J gene is TRBJ2-5, the V gene TRBV13, with D unclear. The CDR3 extends over 11 amino acids. Germline loops: CDR1 PRHDT, CDR2 FYEKMQ (reference sequence). Trimming took off 5 bases at V and 2 bases at J, with 3 bases between the two ends. The DNA for the CDR3 is TGTGCCAGCAGCCTGCAAGAGACCCAGTACTTC. Translating it yields CASSLQETQYF.

This chain links TRBV2 with TRBJ2-7, with TRBD1 matching over 7 bases. CDR1 and CDR2 from the germline V gene are SNHLY and FYNNEI. The CDR3 runs to 14 residues. J lost 3 bases, V lost 4 bases, and 6 bases had no gene match. CDR3 DNA sequence: TGTGCCAGCAGTGCTGGGACAGCCGTCTACGAGCAGTACTTC. It specifies CASSAGTAVYEQYF.

For the CDR3, the DNA is TGTGCCAGCAGCTGGACTAGCGGGACGGCCTACGAGCAGTACTTC. Its protein product is CASSWTSGTAYEQYF. This chain links TRBV5-4 with TRBJ2-7, with 12 bases fitting TRBD2. The J segment lost 2 bases and the V segment lost 3 bases, leaving 3 bases of the junction unmatched. Germline V gene lookup returns CDR1 SGHNT and CDR2 YYREEE (reference sequence). The CDR3 is made up of 15 amino acids.

This chain connects TRBV5-4 to TRBJ2-1, with TRBD2 matching over 9 bases. V lost 6 bases and J lost 6; bases outside the gene matches: 7. The CDR3 contains 14 residues. From germline, CDR1 is SGHNT and CDR2 YYREEE (reference sequence). CDR3 sequence reads: CASTLRGRANEQFF. The CDR3 DNA sequence: TGTGCCAGCACCCTCCGCGGGAGGGCCAATGAGCAGTTCTTC.

J is TRBJ2-7 and V is TRBV24-1; possibly TRBD1 for D (5 bases). Between the trimmed V and J ends, which lost 10 bases and 0 bases, there was a span of 12 bases. Germline CDR1 reads KGHDR; CDR2 reads SFDVKD. This CDR3 contains 13 residues. Written as DNA, the CDR3 is TGTGCCACAGAAGGACACAGCTCCTACGAGCAGTACTTC. Translated: CATEGHSSYEQYF.

The chain carries TRBV6-5 and TRBJ2-1, with 8 nucleotides matching TRBD2. Germline lookup yields CDR1 MNHEY and CDR2 SVGAGI. Trimming cost V 5 bases and J 8 bases; bases outside gene matches: 11. The CDR3 sequence is 15 residues long. In DNA form, the CDR3 reads TGTGCCAGCAGTAAGCGGGACCACGGGAGGGATGAGCAGTTCTTC. Protein product: CASSKRDHGRDEQFF.

The rearrangement uses TRBV2 and TRBJ2-7; possibly TRBD2 for D (5 bases). Germline CDR1 reads SNHLY; CDR2 reads FYNNEI. The CDR3 sequence is 12 residues long. V was cut by 3 bases and J by 4 bases, with 7 bases left in between. CDR3: CASSDLAYEQYF. The CDR3, as DNA: TGTGCCAGCAGTGATCTAGCTTACGAGCAGTACTTC.

V is TRBV2 and J is TRBJ2-7; no clear D gene. Germline V gene lookup returns CDR1 SNHLY and CDR2 FYNNEI. The CDR3 covers 16 residues. V was trimmed by 0 bases and J by 2 bases, leaving 14 bases between them. The CDR3 spells CASSEARGGRTYEQYF. The CDR3 nucleotides are TGTGCCAGCAGTGAAGCGCGAGGCGGCCGGACCTACGAGCAGTACTTC.

The rearrangement joins TRBV29-1 to TRBJ2-5, with 9 bases that match TRBD1. Germline V gene data show CDR1 as SQVTM and CDR2 as ANQGSEA. The CDR3 runs 14 residues. Unmatched junction bases numbered 6, after V lost 5 bases and J lost 2 bases. The CDR3 DNA is TGCAGCGTTAAGGACAGGGGAAGGCAAGAGACCCAGTACTTC. This gives the protein CSVKDRGRQETQYF.

In this sample, this clone turned up once. This chain uses TRBV9 with TRBJ1-3; the match to TRBD1 covers 8 bases. V was pared by 1 base and J by 0 bases, with 6 bases of the junction left unmatched. The germline V gene encodes CDR1 SGDLS and CDR2 YYNGEE. This CDR3 comprises 17 residues. CDR3 in DNA: TGTGCCAGCAGCGTAAAGGGGACAGGCCACTCTGGAAACACCATATATTTT. Translation gives CASSVKGTGHSGNTIYF.

Concerning this clone: The sample carries other DNA sequences with the same CDR3. Written as DNA, the CDR3 is TGTGCCAGCAGTCCAGGGACAGGGGGCTACGAGCAGTACTTC. This translates into CASSPGTGGYEQYF. V and J are TRBV28 and TRBJ2-7, with 11 bases fitting TRBD1. The germline CDR1 and CDR2 sequences are MDHEN and SYDVKM. The V and J ends lost 5 bases and 3 bases, in that order; junction bases with no gene match: 3. This CDR3 contains 14 residues.

This chain joins TRBV20-1 and TRBJ1-5; D gene unclear. Trimming left V 3 bases short and J 2 bases short, with 14 bases between. The CDR3 has 15 amino acids. Germline lookup yields CDR1 DFQATT and CDR2 SNEGSKA (reference sequence). CDR3: CSASLPKEGNQPQHF. In DNA form, the CDR3 reads TGCAGTGCTAGTCTCCCTAAAGAGGGCAATCAGCCCCAGCATTTT.

Worth noting for this clone: Sequence at one end of the junction differs from germline and may be a read error. The chain employs TRBV3-1 (or the pseudogene TRBV3-2) and TRBJ2-7, with a weak D call TRBD2 (6 bases). The germline gives CDR1 LGHDT, CDR2 YNNKEL (reference sequence). This CDR3 has 14 residues. CDR3 nucleotide sequence: TGTGCCAGCACCCAAGGCGGGACCTCCTACGAGCAGTACTTC. This translates into CASTQGGTSYEQYF.

The chain is built from TRBV6-5 and TRBJ1-1; 8 positions agree with TRBD1. Germline-derived CDR1 and CDR2 are MNHEY and SVGAGI. The ends lost 6 bases at V and 5 bases at J; junction bases unmatched: 5. The CDR3 has 13 amino acids. The CDR3 reads CASSSGGQTEAFF. For the CDR3, the DNA is TGTGCCAGCAGCTCAGGGGGCCAAACTGAAGCTTTCTTT.

V is TRBV7-6 and J is TRBJ2-5; 11 positions match TRBD2. The CDR3 is 16 amino acids. V gave up 4 bases and J gave up 4 bases; unmatched junction bases: 8. CDR1 and CDR2 (germline): SGHVS, FNYEAQ. CDR3 residues: CASSSSSGRSGETQYF. DNA for the CDR3: TGTGCCAGCAGCTCCTCTAGCGGGAGGTCTGGAGAGACCCAGTACTTC.

This rearrangement joins TRBV19 to TRBJ2-2; TRBD2 matches at 7 bases. V trimming: 4 bases; J trimming: 4 bases; junction bases outside the gene matches: 3. The CDR3 sequence is 14 residues long. Germline lookup yields CDR1 LNHDA and CDR2 SQIVND (reference sequence). The CDR3 loop reads CASSTGGGTGELFF. The CDR3 DNA is TGTGCCAGTAGTACGGGAGGTGGCACCGGGGAGCTGTTTTTT.